The rows below give T cell receptor beta chains drawn from one sample of a study of monozygotic twins with inflammatory bowel disease. TCRdb reprocessed the 5' RACE reads, keeping one entry per CDR3 protein, no DNA. Its clone listing holds fewer than 200,000 distinct CDR3 sequences. Material for sequencing was blood. Receptors were obtained from a human donor with ulcerative colitis or Crohn's disease, or a healthy co-twin of an affected twin (not recorded which). Each CDR3 is given with its conserved first and last residue.

TRBV12-3/TRBV12-4	15	TRBJ2-3	CASSPLLAADHTQYF
TRBV15	11	TRBJ1-1	CATSRYGTGQF
TRBV7-2	17	TRBJ2-7	CASSLQTSGGVIHEQYF
TRBV5-6	13	TRBJ2-7	CASSLYGGYEQYF
TRBV5-1	16	TRBJ2-2	CASSLVREPNTGELFF
TRBV30	19	TRBJ1-5	CACTTTGTGSIRGDQPQHF
TRBV25-1	16	TRBJ1-6	CASSERLVDYNSPLHF
TRBV12-3/TRBV12-4	12	TRBJ2-2	CASDVNTGELFF
TRBV30	13	TRBJ1-1	CAWRQGGNTEAFF
TRBV23-1	17	TRBJ2-3	CASSPPSQGLGTDTQYF
TRBV7-6	12	TRBJ2-1	CASSVPGLEQYF
TRBV3-1	15	TRBJ1-1	CASSQGGNVNTEAFF
TRBV14	14	TRBJ1-2	CASSPRRGPYGYTF
TRBV30	13	TRBJ1-1	CAWDPLGNTEAFF